A selection of T cell receptor beta chains follows, all from one sample in a study of blood T cells in healthy people across ages. TCRdb reprocessed the 5' RACE reads via MiXCR and lists one record per CDR3 protein. The sample has some 730,000 distinct CDR3 sequences; about 20% are singletons. Source material: blood. These receptors were collected from a man in his sixties or seventies in good health. CDR3s include the opening cysteine and the closing phenylalanine or tryptophan. Fields, in order: J gene, V gene, D gene, clone size, CDR3 DNA, CDR3 protein. D genes are given only for firm matches. The size entry is marked missing in some rows and otherwise reads once, few, many or a size class.

>TRBJ1-5|TRBV28|NA|few
TGTGCCAGCAGACTAGACAGCCAGCCCCAGCATTTT
CASRLDSQPQHF
>TRBJ2-3|TRBV24-1|NA|many
TGTGCCACCAGGGATACAGATACGCAGTATTTT
CATRDTDTQYF
>TRBJ2-5|TRBV29-1|TRBD2|once
TGCAGCGCCACTAGCGTTCAAGACACCCAGTACTTC
CSATSVQDTQYF
>TRBJ2-4|TRBV20-1|NA|few
TGCAGTGCTAGAGCCGTACCCACTAGAGACCTAGCCAAAAACATTCAGTACTTC
CSARAVPTRDLAKNIQYF
>TRBJ2-1|TRBV6-1|TRBD1|few
TGTGCCGTCGGTGGCCCGGGTGGACAGGGGTTTGGTGAGCAGTTCTTC
CAVGGPGGQGFGEQFF
>TRBJ1-2|TRBV15|TRBD1|NA
TGTGCCACCAGCAGAGATCGGGACAGGGTCTATGGCTACACCTTC
CATSRDRDRVYGYTF
>TRBJ2-7|TRBV5-1|NA|NA
TGCGCCAGCAGCCCCACTTCAGACAGGACCTACGAGCAGTACTTC
CASSPTSDRTYEQYF
>TRBJ2-5|TRBV12-3/TRBV12-4|TRBD1|few
TGTGCCAGCATCCTCCAGGGGGCCGGGGAGACCCAGTACTTC
CASILQGAGETQYF
>TRBJ2-5|TRBV5-6|NA|few
TGTGCCAGCAGCTTGGAACGGGGATCGGGTCAAGAGACCCAGTACTTC
CASSLERGSGQETQYF
>TRBJ2-3|TRBV19|TRBD2|NA
TGTGCCAGTAGTATTGGACTAGCGGGCGGCACAGATACGCAGTATTTT
CASSIGLAGGTDTQYF
>TRBJ2-5|TRBV7-6|TRBD2|NA
TGTGCCAGCAGCTTATCGGCGGGAGCCTTTAAAGAGACCCAGTACTTC
CASSLSAGAFKETQYF
>TRBJ1-1|TRBV7-2|NA|many
TGTGCCAGCAGCTTACAAGCGAACACTGAAGCTTTCTTT
CASSLQANTEAFF
>TRBJ2-7|TRBV20-1|TRBD1|NA
TGCAGTGCTAGTGGGGACAGGGGTCTCCTCGAGCAGTACTTC
CSASGDRGLLEQYF
>TRBJ1-2|TRBV12-3/TRBV12-4|TRBD1|few
TGTGCCAGCAGTTCTAAGGCAGGGGGCGGTGGCTACACCTTC
CASSSKAGGGGYTF
>TRBJ2-5|TRBV18|TRBD1|NA
TGTGCCAGCTCATCGACCGCCGGACAGGGTCAAGAGACCCAGTACTTC
CASSSTAGQGQETQYF
>TRBJ1-2|TRBV29-1|NA|few
TGCAGCGTTAAACCCCGGGGAGTAGGCTACACCTTC
CSVKPRGVGYTF
>TRBJ2-1|TRBV14|NA|NA
TGTGCCAGCAGCCAAGTAATCGGCTTTGGGCAGTTCTTC
CASSQVIGFGQFF
>TRBJ1-5|TRBV24-1|TRBD1|NA
TGTGCCACCAGTGACCGGGACAGGGGGGATCAGCCCCAGCATTTT
CATSDRDRGDQPQHF
>TRBJ1-2|TRBV12-3/TRBV12-4|NA|few
TGTGCCAGCAGTTTGGCCTTTGGGTACGATGGCTACACCTTC
CASSLAFGYDGYTF
>TRBJ1-4|TRBV7-8|NA|once
TGTGCCAGCAGCTTAGAACAGGGAAATGAAAAACTGTTTTTT
CASSLEQGNEKLFF
>TRBJ2-3|TRBV2|TRBD2|NA
TGTGCCAGCAAGGCTAGCGGGGACACAGATACGCAGTATTTT
CASKASGDTDTQYF
>TRBJ1-2|TRBV20-1|TRBD1|NA
TGCAGTGCTAGAGACAAAGGACAGGGATCGGTCTATGGCTACACCTTC
CSARDKGQGSVYGYTF
>TRBJ2-3|TRBV28|TRBD1|NA
TGTGCCAGCAGTTTGGGAAGGGGGCGATTAGATACGCAGTATTTT
CASSLGRGRLDTQYF
>TRBJ1-1|TRBV5-1|TRBD1|NA
TGCGCCAGCAGCTCCGGGACAGCGGGAACTGAAGCTTTCTTT
CASSSGTAGTEAFF
>TRBJ2-1|TRBV28|NA|NA
TGTGCCAGCAGTCCCACAGGGATTGATGAGCAGTTCTTC
CASSPTGIDEQFF
>TRBJ2-1|TRBV29-1|TRBD2|few
TGCAGCGTTACGGTGGGGGGGACGAATGAGCAGTTCTTC
CSVTVGGTNEQFF